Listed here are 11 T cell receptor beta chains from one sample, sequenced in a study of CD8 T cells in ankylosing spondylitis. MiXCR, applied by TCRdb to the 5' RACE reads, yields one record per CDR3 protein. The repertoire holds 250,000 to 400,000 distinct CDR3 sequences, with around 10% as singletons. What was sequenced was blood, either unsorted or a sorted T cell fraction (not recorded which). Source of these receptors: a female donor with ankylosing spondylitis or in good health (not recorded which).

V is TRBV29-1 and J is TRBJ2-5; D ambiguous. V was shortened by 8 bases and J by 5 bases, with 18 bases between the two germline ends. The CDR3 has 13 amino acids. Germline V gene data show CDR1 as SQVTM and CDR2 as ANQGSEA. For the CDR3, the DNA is TGCAGCACCCGAAAGGGCCCGGTGGAGACCCAGTACTTC. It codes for CSTRKGPVETQYF.

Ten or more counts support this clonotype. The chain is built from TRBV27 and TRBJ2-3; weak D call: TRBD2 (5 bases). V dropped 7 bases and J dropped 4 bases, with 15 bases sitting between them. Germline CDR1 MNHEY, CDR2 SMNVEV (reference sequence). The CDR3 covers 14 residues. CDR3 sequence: CASKSSNGADTQYF. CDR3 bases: TGTGCCAGCAAGTCGAGCAACGGGGCAGATACGCAGTATTTT.

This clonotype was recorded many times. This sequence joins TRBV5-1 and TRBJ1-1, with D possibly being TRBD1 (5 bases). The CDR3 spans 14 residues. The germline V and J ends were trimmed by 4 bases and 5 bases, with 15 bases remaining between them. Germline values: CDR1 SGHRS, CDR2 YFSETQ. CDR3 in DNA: TGCGCCAGCAGCGGCGGAGGGGAGGGGACTGAAGCTTTCTTT. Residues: CASSGGGEGTEAFF. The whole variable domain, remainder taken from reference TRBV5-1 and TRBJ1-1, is KAGVTQTPRYLIKTRGQQVTLSCSPISGHRSVSWYQQTPGQGLQFLFEYFSETQRNKGNFPGRFSGRQFSNSRSEMNVSTLELGDSALYLCASSGGGEGTEAFFGQGTRLTVV.

CDR3 coding DNA: TGTGCCAGCACATCAAGAAGCCTCGATACCTACGAGCAGTACTTC. Amino acid sequence: CASTSRSLDTYEQYF. This chain joins TRBV27 and TRBJ2-7; D not resolved. Trimming removed 7 bases at V and 2 bases at J, with 18 bases between. CDR1 is MNHEY, CDR2 SMNVEV, per germline (reference sequence). CDR3 length equals 15 residues.

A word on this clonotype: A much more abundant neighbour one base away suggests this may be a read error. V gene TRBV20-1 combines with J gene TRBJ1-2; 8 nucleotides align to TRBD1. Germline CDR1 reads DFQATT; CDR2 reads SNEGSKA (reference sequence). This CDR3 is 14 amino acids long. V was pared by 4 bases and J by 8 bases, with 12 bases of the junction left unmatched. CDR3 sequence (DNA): TGCAGTGCTACCAGAGACAGGGGATTTTGGGGCTACACCTTC. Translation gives CSATRDRGFWGYTF.

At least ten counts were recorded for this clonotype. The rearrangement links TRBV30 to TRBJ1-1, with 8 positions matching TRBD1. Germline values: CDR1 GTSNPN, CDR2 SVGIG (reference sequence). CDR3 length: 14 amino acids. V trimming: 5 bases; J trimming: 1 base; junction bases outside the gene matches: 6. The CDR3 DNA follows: TGTGCCTGGGCTAGGGACAGGACGAACACTGAAGCTTTCTTT. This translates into CAWARDRTNTEAFF.

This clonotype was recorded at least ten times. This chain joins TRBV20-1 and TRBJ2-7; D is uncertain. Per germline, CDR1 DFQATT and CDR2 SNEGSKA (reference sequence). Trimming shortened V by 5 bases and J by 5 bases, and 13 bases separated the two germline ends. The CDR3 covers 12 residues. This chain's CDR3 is CSAEGLGNEQYF. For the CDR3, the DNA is TGCAGTGCTGAAGGATTGGGGAACGAGCAGTACTTC.

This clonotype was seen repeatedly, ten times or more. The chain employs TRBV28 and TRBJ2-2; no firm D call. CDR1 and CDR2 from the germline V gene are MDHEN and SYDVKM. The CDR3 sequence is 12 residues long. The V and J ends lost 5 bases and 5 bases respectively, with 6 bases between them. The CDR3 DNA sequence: TGTGCCAGCAGTACTCCTACCGGGGAGCTGTTTTTT. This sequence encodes CASSTPTGELFF.

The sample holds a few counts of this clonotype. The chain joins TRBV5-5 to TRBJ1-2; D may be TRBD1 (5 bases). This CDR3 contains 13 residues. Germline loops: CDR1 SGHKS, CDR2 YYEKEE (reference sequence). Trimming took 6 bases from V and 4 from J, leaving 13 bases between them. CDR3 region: CASTTGPSYGYTF. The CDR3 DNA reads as TGTGCCAGCACCACGGGACCGAGCTATGGCTACACCTTC.

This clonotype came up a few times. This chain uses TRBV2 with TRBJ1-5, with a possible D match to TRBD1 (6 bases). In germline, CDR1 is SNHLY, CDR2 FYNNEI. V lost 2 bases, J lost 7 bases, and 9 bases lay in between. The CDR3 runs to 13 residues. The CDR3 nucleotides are TGTGCCAGCAGTGAACAGGGGTGGCAGCCCCAGCATTTT. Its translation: CASSEQGWQPQHF.

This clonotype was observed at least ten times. CDR3 amino acids: CSAIEGEQFF. DNA for the CDR3: TGCAGTGCTATTGAGGGTGAGCAGTTCTTC. V and J are TRBV20-1 and TRBJ2-1; TRBD2 is a possible D gene (5 bases). From germline, CDR1 is DFQATT and CDR2 SNEGSKA (reference sequence). V shed 4 bases and J shed 9 bases, with 7 bases lying between them. CDR3 length: 10 residues.